Listed below are T cell receptor beta chains from one sample, sequenced in a study of blood T cell repertoires in COVID-19. Sequencing used immunoSEQ multiplex PCR; TCRdb keeps in-frame clones, though not all of them. The top ten hold under 4.5% of the sample, which has fewer than 250,000 clones, approximately 84% seen once. The sample comprised peripheral blood. The receptors were sampled from a man between 45 and 60 years old with acute or convalescent COVID-19. Both conserved end residues are part of each CDR3. A D gene is named only where the DNA matches it firmly. A clone size is listed for some rows: how often the clone was seen (once, few, many), or a class if it is expanded.

-,TRBJ2-1,TRBV9,TRBD2,CASSAGTRHNEQFF,TGTGCCAGCAGCGCCGGGACTAGACACAATGAGCAGTTCTTC
-,TRBJ2-1,TRBV27,TRBD2,CASSSWRRESNEQFF,TGTGCCAGCAGTTCGTGGAGGCGGGAGAGCAATGAGCAGTTCTTC
-,TRBJ2-1,TRBV21-1,-,CASYITRDYNEQFF,TGTGCCAGCTACATTACTCGGGACTACAATGAGCAGTTCTTC
-,TRBJ2-1,TRBV5-5,TRBD1,CASSKPGGFNEQFF,TGTGCCAGCAGTAAACCAGGGGGCTTCAATGAGCAGTTCTTC
-,TRBJ1-2,TRBV9,-,CASSPRTNYGYTF,TGTGCCAGCAGCCCCAGGACTAACTATGGCTACACCTTC
-,TRBJ1-4,TRBV2,TRBD1,CASGDRTGEKLFF,TGTGCCAGCGGGGACAGGACGGGTGAAAAACTGTTTTTT
-,TRBJ2-3,TRBV11-2,TRBD2,CASSSGSGGSPTTDTQYF,TGTGCCAGCAGCTCGGGTAGCGGGGGTTCCCCAACCACAGATACGCAGTATTTT
-,TRBJ2-7,TRBV7-8,TRBD1,CASSLGPDRAYEQYF,TGTGCCAGCAGCTTAGGACCGGACAGGGCGTACGAGCAGTACTTC
-,TRBJ1-4,TRBV6-1,-,CASSEVPNEEKLFF,TGTGCCAGCAGTGAAGTCCCTAACGAAGAAAAACTGTTTTTT
-,TRBJ2-1,TRBV28,-,CASGTFQGLYNEQFF,TGTGCCAGCGGGACCTTTCAGGGACTTTACAATGAGCAGTTCTTC
few,TRBJ1-1,TRBV10-3,TRBD1,CAISELGDSPGAMNTEAFF,TGTGCCATCAGTGAGTTAGGGGACAGCCCCGGGGCCATGAACACTGAAGCTTTCTTT
-,TRBJ2-2,TRBV5-6,-,CASSFYDTLGGTGELFF,TGTGCCAGCAGCTTTTACGACACCCTCGGAGGTACCGGGGAGCTGTTTTTT
-,TRBJ2-2,TRBV7-6,TRBD1,CASSPQGAFGELFF,TGTGCCAGCAGCCCGCAGGGGGCATTCGGGGAGCTGTTTTTT
once,TRBJ1-2,TRBV3-1/TRBV3-2,TRBD1,CASSQVTGGLAGYGYTF,TGTGCCAGCAGCCAAGTAACAGGGGGTCTTGCAGGGTATGGCTACACCTTC
-,TRBJ2-3,TRBV5-4,TRBD2,CASSHGTSATDTQYF,TGTGCCAGCAGCCACGGGACTAGCGCAACAGATACGCAGTATTTT
-,TRBJ2-2,TRBV24-1,-,CATSDSGRGITGELFF,TGTGCCACCAGTGATTCGGGCAGGGGAATCACCGGGGAGCTGTTTTTT
-,TRBJ2-1,TRBV7-2,-,CASSLLAGKEEQFF,TGTGCCAGCAGCTTACTAGCAGGAAAAGAAGAGCAGTTCTTC